These 12 T cell receptor beta chains were sequenced from one sample in a study of T-cell memory formation after mild COVID-19. TCRdb reanalysed the 5' RACE reads using MiXCR and keeps one entry per CDR3 protein. Among some 120,000 distinct CDR3 sequences, over 15% were seen once, and the ten largest hold approximately 5.5%. Sequenced material: PBMCs or a T cell subset sorted from them (not recorded which). The origin of the receptors is a man younger than 30 who had mild COVID-19 (a few samples of this study predate the infection). Cell type and time point are not known.

This clonotype was seen repeatedly, ten times or more. This chain links TRBV7-8 with TRBJ1-1, with TRBD1 identical over 12 bases. The CDR3 has 13 residues. Per the germline V gene, CDR1 is SGHVS and CDR2 is FQNEAQ. J gave up 12 bases and V 0 bases, and 2 bases lay outside the gene matches. CDR3 region: CASSLAGQGASFF. The CDR3 DNA follows: TGTGCCAGCAGCTTAGCGGGACAGGGGGCGTCTTTCTTT.

In this sample, this clonotype turned up many times. V usage is TRBV4-3 and J usage is TRBJ2-6; 8 bases are a match to TRBD1. The V gene's germline CDR1 is LGHNA and CDR2 YSLEER. This CDR3 region has 18 residues. The trim removed 4 bases at V and 1 base at J, leaving 9 bases unmatched. The CDR3 loop is CASSPLGQVISGANVLTF. The CDR3 region has the DNA TGCGCCAGCAGCCCCTTGGGACAGGTGATATCTGGGGCCAACGTCCTGACTTTC.

This clonotype was seen only a few times. The chain uses TRBV12-3 or TRBV12-4 and TRBJ1-3, with D unresolved. The CDR3 runs 14 residues. V dropped 3 bases and J dropped 2 bases, with 8 bases sitting between them. CDR3 in amino acids: CASSLMGTGNTIYF. The DNA of the CDR3 is TGTGCCAGCAGTTTGATGGGTACTGGAAACACCATATATTTT.

This clonotype was found a few times. The V gene is TRBV6-6, the J gene TRBJ2-7; the D gene is possibly TRBD2 (5 bases). Trimming took off 5 bases at V and 5 bases at J, with 10 bases between the two ends. The CDR3 has 12 residues. The germline V gene has CDR1 MNHNY and CDR2 SVGAGI (reference sequence). In nucleotides, the CDR3 is TGTGCCAGCAGTGAGGGCAGGAACGAGCAGTACTTC. Amino acids: CASSEGRNEQYF.

This clonotype turned up a few times. V is TRBV2 and J is TRBJ2-5, with 14 bases that match TRBD2. Germline trimming cut 11 bases from V and 5 bases from J; bases unmatched to any gene: 7. CDR3 size: 14 residues. CDR1 and CDR2 from the germline V gene are SNHLY and FYNNEI. The DNA for the CDR3 is TGTGCCTCTCAGGGGACTAGCGGGGGTGAGACCCAGTACTTC. Its protein product is CASQGTSGGETQYF.

The gene calls are TRBV5-4 and TRBJ1-6; perhaps TRBD1 as D (6 bases). Germline-derived CDR1 and CDR2 are SGHNT and YYREEE (reference sequence). The V and J ends lost 4 bases and 7 bases respectively, with 9 bases between them. The length of the CDR3 is 13 residues. CDR3 loop: CASSQTGNSPLHF. Written as DNA, the CDR3 is TGTGCCAGCAGCCAAACAGGGAATTCACCCCTCCACTTT.

The chain has TRBV4-3 and TRBJ2-3; a weak D match, TRBD1 (6 bases). CDR1 LGHNA and CDR2 YSLEER come from the germline V gene. V shed 0 bases and J shed 2 bases, with 18 bases lying between them. CDR3 length: 18 amino acids. The CDR3: CASSQEPTGLDITDTQYF. DNA of the CDR3: TGCGCCAGCAGCCAAGAGCCGACAGGTTTAGACATCACAGATACGCAGTATTTT.

The chain combines TRBV11-2 with TRBJ2-7, with 8 bases fitting TRBD2. Germline-derived CDR1 and CDR2 are SGHAT and FQNNGV. There are 14 residues in the CDR3. The V and J ends lost 3 bases and 3 bases, in that order; junction bases with no gene match: 4. CDR3 protein: CASSLGLVLYEQYV. Here the CDR3 DNA reads TGTGCCAGCAGCTTGGGACTAGTCCTCTACGAGCAGTACGTC.

The J gene is TRBJ2-7, the V gene TRBV20-1; 10 bases align to TRBD1. In germline, CDR1 is DFQATT, CDR2 SNEGSKA (reference sequence). The CDR3 consists of 13 residues. The V and J ends lost 6 bases and 2 bases, in that order; junction bases with no gene match: 4. CDR3 residues: CSARDRGPYEQYF. CDR3 sequence (DNA): TGCAGTGCCCGGGACAGGGGCCCCTACGAGCAGTACTTC.

A few counts support this clonotype. V usage is TRBV12-3 or TRBV12-4 and J usage is TRBJ1-2; the match to TRBD1 covers 11 bases. V was pared by 5 bases and J by 2 bases, with 4 bases of the junction left unmatched. There are 15 residues in the CDR3. CDR3 in DNA: TGTGCCAGCAGTCGCCGGGACAGGGGGAACTATGGCTACACCTTC. It translates to CASSRRDRGNYGYTF.

This clonotype occurred a few times. This rearrangement joins TRBV7-2 to TRBJ2-4; tentative D call: TRBD2 (6 bases). The germline V gene encodes CDR1 SGHTA and CDR2 FQGNSA. This CDR3 is 17 amino acids long. V was pared by 4 bases and J by 0 bases, with 16 bases between. CDR3 nucleotide sequence: TGTGCCAGCAGCTCCGCCGGGTTGGGGGGAGCCAAAAACATTCAGTACTTC. Residues: CASSSAGLGGAKNIQYF.

This clonotype was seen more than once but under ten times. The rearrangement links TRBV12-3 or TRBV12-4 to TRBJ2-2; the match to TRBD1 covers 10 bases. CDR3 length equals 15 residues. J was trimmed by 3 bases and V by 3 bases; bases with no gene match: 1. CDR3 sequence reads: CASSLGQGYTGELFF. The CDR3 nucleotides read TGTGCCAGCAGTTTGGGACAGGGGTACACCGGGGAGCTGTTTTTT.